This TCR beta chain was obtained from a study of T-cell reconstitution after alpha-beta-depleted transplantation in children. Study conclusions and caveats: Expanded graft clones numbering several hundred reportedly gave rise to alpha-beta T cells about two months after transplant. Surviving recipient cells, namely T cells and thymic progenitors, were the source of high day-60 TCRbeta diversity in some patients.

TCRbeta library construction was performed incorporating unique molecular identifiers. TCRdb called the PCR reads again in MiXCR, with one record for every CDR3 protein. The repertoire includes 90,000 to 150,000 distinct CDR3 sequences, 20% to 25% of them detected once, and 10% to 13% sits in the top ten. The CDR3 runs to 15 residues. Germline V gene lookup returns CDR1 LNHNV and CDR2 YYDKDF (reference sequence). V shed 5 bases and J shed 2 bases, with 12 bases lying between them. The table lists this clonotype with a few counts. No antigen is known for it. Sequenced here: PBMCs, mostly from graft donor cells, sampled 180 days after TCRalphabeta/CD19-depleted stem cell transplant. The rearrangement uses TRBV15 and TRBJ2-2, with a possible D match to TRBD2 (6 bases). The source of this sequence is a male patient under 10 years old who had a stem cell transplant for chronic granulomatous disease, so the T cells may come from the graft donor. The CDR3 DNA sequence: TGTGCCACCAGCCGACTAGTTGGAAACACCGGGGAGCTGTTTTTT. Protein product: CATSRLVGNTGELFF.